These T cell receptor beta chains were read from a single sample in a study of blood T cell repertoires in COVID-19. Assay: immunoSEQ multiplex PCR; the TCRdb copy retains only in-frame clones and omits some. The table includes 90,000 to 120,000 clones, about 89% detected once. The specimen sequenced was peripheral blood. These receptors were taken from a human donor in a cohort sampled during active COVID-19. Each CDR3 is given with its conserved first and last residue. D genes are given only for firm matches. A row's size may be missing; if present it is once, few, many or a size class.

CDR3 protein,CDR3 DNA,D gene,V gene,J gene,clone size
CASSESIAGSTNQPQHF,TGCGCCAGCAGTGAGTCGATAGCAGGGTCAACAAATCAGCCCCAGCATTTT,-,TRBV10-2,TRBJ1-5,-
CASSLGVGYGYTF,TGTGCCAGCAGCCTCGGGGTAGGATATGGCTACACCTTC,-,TRBV9,TRBJ1-2,-
CASRAFSGTGELFF,TGCGCCAGCAGGGCCTTTAGCGGGACCGGGGAGCTGTTTTTT,TRBD2,TRBV5-1,TRBJ2-2,-
CASSIVPKGQAINSPLHF,TGCGCCAGCAGCATAGTGCCAAAGGGACAGGCGATTAATTCACCCCTCCACTTT,TRBD1,TRBV5-1,TRBJ1-6,-
CASRTSGTYEQYF,TGTGCCAGCAGAACTAGCGGGACCTACGAGCAGTACTTC,TRBD2,TRBV3-1/TRBV3-2,TRBJ2-7,-
CASSYDRPNTEAFF,TGCGCCAGCAGCTATGACAGACCTAACACTGAAGCTTTCTTT,-,TRBV5-1,TRBJ1-1,-
CASSFGGRNTGELFF,TGTGCCAGCAGCTTCGGCGGGAGGAACACCGGGGAGCTGTTTTTT,TRBD2,TRBV5-6,TRBJ2-2,-
CASSSRGLSRGTEAFF,TGCGCCAGCAGCTCCCGTGGGTTATCAAGAGGCACTGAAGCTTTCTTT,-,TRBV5-1,TRBJ1-1,-
CASSRGLAEVPDNYEQYF,TGTGCCAGCAGCCGGGGACTAGCGGAAGTGCCGGATAACTACGAGCAGTACTTC,TRBD2,TRBV2,TRBJ2-7,-
CASSRSGRSGDNEQFF,TGTGCCAGCAGCCGAAGCGGGAGGAGTGGGGACAATGAGCAGTTCTTC,TRBD2,TRBV7-3,TRBJ2-1,-
CASSASGLVGANVLTF,TGTGCCAGCAGCGCGAGCGGATTGGTCGGGGCCAACGTCCTGACTTTC,-,TRBV2,TRBJ2-6,-
CSAYYRELFF,TGCAGTGCTTACTACAGGGAGCTGTTTTTT,-,TRBV20-1,TRBJ2-2,-
CASSLEAYGTEAFF,TGTGCCAGCAGTTTAGAGGCCTATGGCACTGAAGCTTTCTTT,-,TRBV28,TRBJ1-1,-
CASSSSGGFSYEQYF,TGTGCCAGCAGTTCTAGCGGGGGATTTTCCTACGAGCAGTACTTC,TRBD2,TRBV5-6,TRBJ2-7,-
CASSPRTVGIYEQYF,TGCGCCAGCAGCCCTCGGACAGTAGGGATATACGAGCAGTACTTC,-,TRBV4-1,TRBJ2-7,-
CASTLSGTSGAPQYF,TGTGCCAGCACTCTTTCCGGGACTAGCGGTGCCCCGCAGTACTTC,TRBD2,TRBV2,TRBJ2-7,-
CASSLPFAGGGEKLFF,TGTGCCAGCAGTTTACCCTTTGCAGGGGGAGGTGAAAAACTGTTTTTT,TRBD1,TRBV28,TRBJ1-4,-
CASSHDRDRNNQPQHF,TGTGCCAGCAGCCATGACAGGGACAGAAACAATCAGCCCCAGCATTTT,TRBD1,TRBV4-2,TRBJ1-5,-
CASTLAGSYEQYF,TGTGCCAGCACATTAGCGGGCTCCTACGAGCAGTACTTC,TRBD2,TRBV28,TRBJ2-7,-
CASSRGGLAGFNEQFF,TGTGCCAGCAGCAGGGGGGGACTAGCGGGGTTCAATGAGCAGTTCTTC,TRBD2,TRBV11-2,TRBJ2-1,-
CASSFSERAEAFF,TGTGCCAGCAGCTTTTCGGAGAGGGCTGAAGCTTTCTTT,-,TRBV12-1,TRBJ1-1,-
CASSPTGGANVLTF,TGCGCCAGCAGCCCAACCGGTGGGGCCAACGTCCTGACTTTC,-,TRBV5-1,TRBJ2-6,few
CATSRLAADTQYF,TGTGCCACCTCCAGGCTAGCGGCAGATACGCAGTATTTT,TRBD2,TRBV3-1/TRBV3-2,TRBJ2-3,-
CASSQERGSLNEQFF,TGTGCCAGCAGCCAGGAGCGGGGTTCCCTCAATGAGCAGTTCTTC,TRBD2,TRBV14,TRBJ2-1,-
CASSLGQGAPRPQHF,TGTGCCAGCAGCTTGGGACAGGGGGCCCCACGGCCCCAGCATTTT,TRBD1,TRBV5-5,TRBJ1-5,-
CASSPLRQPSGANVLTF,TGTGCCAGCAGCCCCCTCAGACAACCGTCTGGGGCCAACGTCCTGACTTTC,-,TRBV11-3,TRBJ2-6,-
CASEVVGNTGELFF,TGTGCCAGCGAGGTCGTCGGTAACACCGGGGAGCTGTTTTTT,-,TRBV11-3,TRBJ2-2,once
CASSTGTERQYF,TGTGCCAGCAGCACAGGGACGGAGCGGCAGTACTTC,-,TRBV11-2,TRBJ2-7,once
CASSPRLAEYNEQFF,TGCGCCAGCAGCCCCAGACTAGCGGAATACAATGAGCAGTTCTTC,TRBD2,TRBV5-1,TRBJ2-1,-
CASIRDRGATEAFF,TGTGCCAGCATTCGGGACAGGGGAGCCACTGAAGCTTTCTTT,TRBD1,TRBV6-5,TRBJ1-1,-
CASSSPGLARPYEQYF,TGTGCCAGCAGTTCGCCGGGACTAGCCCGTCCCTACGAGCAGTACTTC,TRBD2,TRBV28,TRBJ2-7,-
CASSEGPYNDQFF,TGTGCCAGCAGTGAAGGTCCATACAATGATCAGTTCTTC,-,TRBV2,TRBJ2-1,-
CASSLTSGGGSSYNEQFF,TGTGCCAGCAGCCTGACTAGCGGAGGGGGTAGCTCCTACAATGAGCAGTTCTTC,TRBD2,TRBV9,TRBJ2-1,-
CASSQAGGSGEQYF,TGTGCCAGCAGCCAGGCAGGGGGGTCGGGCGAGCAGTACTTC,-,TRBV3-1/TRBV3-2,TRBJ2-7,-
CASSLGTGADEQFF,TGTGCCAGCAGCTTAGGGACAGGGGCCGATGAGCAGTTCTTC,TRBD1,TRBV11-2,TRBJ2-1,-
CATPRDINTGELFF,TGTGCCACCCCACGGGACATTAACACCGGGGAGCTGTTTTTT,-,TRBV19,TRBJ2-2,-
CASRDRPGQQGDQPQHF,TGTGCCAGCAGGGATAGACCGGGACAACAGGGGGATCAGCCCCAGCATTTT,TRBD1,TRBV6-9,TRBJ1-5,-
CASSLAPTGADTQYF,TGTGCCAGCAGCTTAGCTCCAACAGGCGCAGATACGCAGTATTTT,-,TRBV7-7,TRBJ2-3,-
CASSHDRGEAFF,TGCGCCAGCAGCCATGACAGGGGCGAAGCTTTCTTT,TRBD1,TRBV4-3,TRBJ1-1,-
CASSSARGGDEQFF,TGCGCCAGCAGCTCAGCGCGGGGGGGCGATGAGCAGTTCTTC,TRBD2,TRBV4-3,TRBJ2-1,-
CSGKRAEAQYF,TGCAGTGGAAAGAGAGCGGAGGCCCAGTACTTC,-,TRBV20-1,TRBJ2-5,-
CASSPLLPEAGTEAFF,TGTGCCAGCTCACCCTTATTACCGGAGGCGGGCACTGAAGCTTTCTTT,-,TRBV18,TRBJ1-1,-
CASSYLGRAYNEQFF,TGTGCCAGCAGTTACTTGGGCCGAGCTTACAATGAGCAGTTCTTC,-,TRBV6-5,TRBJ2-1,-
CSANRGNTIYF,TGCAGTGCTAACAGGGGAAACACCATATATTTT,-,TRBV20-1,TRBJ1-3,-
CASSRDTDRYEQYF,TGTGCCAGTAGTAGGGACACTGATCGCTACGAGCAGTACTTC,-,TRBV19,TRBJ2-7,-
CAKLKGEATDTQYF,TGCGCCAAATTAAAAGGGGAGGCGACAGATACGCAGTATTTT,-,TRBV10-1,TRBJ2-3,-
CAWSDIQPYEQYF,TGTGCCTGGAGTGATATACAGCCATACGAGCAGTACTTC,-,TRBV30,TRBJ2-7,-
CASLRRDGTQYF,TGTGCCAGCCTCCGCAGGGATGGGACCCAGTACTTC,-,TRBV2,TRBJ2-5,-
CASSELDGGQPQHF,TGTGCCAGCAGTGAGCTGGATGGGGGCCAGCCCCAGCATTTT,-,TRBV6-1,TRBJ1-5,few
CAWREQGLYGYTF,TGTGCCTGGAGAGAACAGGGCCTCTATGGCTACACCTTC,-,TRBV30,TRBJ1-2,-
CASSQVRLRGGVSRETQYF,TGTGCCAGCAGCCAAGTTAGGCTTCGGGGAGGGGTAAGCCGAGAGACCCAGTACTTC,TRBD2,TRBV3-1/TRBV3-2,TRBJ2-5,-
CASSPLDRESPLHF,TGTGCCAGCTCACCGTTGGACAGAGAATCACCCCTCCACTTT,-,TRBV18,TRBJ1-6,-
CATSDPAGGRETQYF,TGTGCCACCAGTGATCCGGCAGGGGGTCGGGAGACCCAGTACTTC,TRBD1,TRBV24-1,TRBJ2-5,-
CASSLAPGQPQHF,TGTGCCAGCAGCTTAGCCCCGGGTCAGCCCCAGCATTTT,-,TRBV7-2,TRBJ1-5,-
CASSLPLYRANTEAFF,TGTGCCAGCAGCCTCCCCCTCTACAGGGCGAACACTGAAGCTTTCTTT,-,TRBV7-2,TRBJ1-1,-
CASSTQGAGNTIYF,TGTGCCAGCAGTACACAGGGAGCTGGAAACACCATATATTTT,-,TRBV2,TRBJ1-3,-
CASSLGPGEVWGYTF,TGTGCCAGCAGCTTGGGACCTGGGGAGGTCTGGGGCTACACCTTC,-,TRBV5-6,TRBJ1-2,once
CASRSDGRGTENTEAFF,TGTGCCAGCAGATCCGACGGACGAGGGACAGAGAACACTGAAGCTTTCTTT,TRBD1,TRBV11-3,TRBJ1-1,-
CASSPRGPYTEAFF,TGTGCCAGCAGTCCAAGGGGGCCATACACTGAAGCTTTCTTT,TRBD1,TRBV28,TRBJ1-1,few